These 24 T cell receptor beta chains share one sample of origin, sequenced in a study of neurological immune-mediated disorders. TCRdb used MiXCR to reprocess the 5' RACE reads, holding one entry per CDR3 protein. Of about 46,000 distinct CDR3 sequences listed, less than 2% are singletons. The sequencing input was PBMCs. The receptors shown here come from a middle-aged woman with multiple sclerosis.

This clonotype was seen ten or more times. This sequence joins TRBV25-1 and TRBJ2-1, with a weak D call TRBD2 (5 bases). V was cut by 2 bases and J by 8 bases, with 25 bases left in between. CDR1 and CDR2 (germline): MGHDK, SYGVNS. The CDR3 runs to 18 residues. The chain's CDR3 is CASSEALRGPIGIDEQFF. CDR3 DNA: TGTGCCAGCAGTGAAGCTCTGAGAGGGCCTATAGGGATCGATGAGCAGTTCTTC.

This clonotype was observed many times. The J gene is TRBJ2-5, the V gene TRBV5-1; the D gene is possibly TRBD2 (6 bases). Between the trimmed V and J ends, which lost 4 bases and 0 bases, there was a span of 10 bases. The CDR3 sequence is 14 residues long. Germline CDR1 is SGHRS and CDR2 is YFSETQ. DNA for the CDR3: TGCGCCAGCAGCCTCCGGGACTACCAAGAGACCCAGTACTTC. Translation gives CASSLRDYQETQYF.

This clonotype was observed many times. The chain is built from TRBV5-1 and TRBJ1-2; D gene ambiguous. The germline V gene has CDR1 SGHRS and CDR2 YFSETQ. The CDR3 is 14 residues long. The V gene lost 0 bases and the J gene lost 4 bases, with 10 bases spanning the gap. CDR3 bases: TGCGCCAGCAGCTTGGATCCAGCCATCTATGGCTACACCTTC. Residues: CASSLDPAIYGYTF.

This clonotype was detected many times. The V gene is TRBV6-2 or TRBV6-3, the J gene TRBJ2-1; 9 bases fit TRBD1. The germline CDR1 and CDR2 sequences are MNHEY and SVGEGT. After removal of 1 base from V and 5 bases from J, the junction contained 18 bases not matched to a gene. The CDR3 length is 20 residues. The CDR3 DNA sequence: TGTGCCAGCAGTTACTACCTGTACAGGGGGCGAACAGGCAGAAACAATGAGCAGTTCTTC. It translates to CASSYYLYRGRTGRNNEQFF.

This clonotype was counted many times. This chain uses TRBV29-1 with TRBJ2-2, with D unclear. The germline V gene encodes CDR1 SQVTM and CDR2 ANQGSEA. V was shortened by 3 bases and J by 3 bases, with 5 bases between the two germline ends. CDR3 length: 12 amino acids. The DNA of the CDR3 is TGCAGCGTTGATGGTGACACCGGGGAGCTGTTTTTT. This translates into CSVDGDTGELFF.

This clonotype showed up many times. The chain combines TRBV12-3 or TRBV12-4 with TRBJ2-7; 8 bases map to TRBD1. CDR3 length: 13 residues. With 6 bases clipped from V and 1 base from J, the junction kept 2 bases outside the gene matches. Written as DNA, the CDR3 is TGTGCCAGCAGGTGGACAGGGTCCTACGAGCAGTACTTC. This encodes CASRWTGSYEQYF.

There are many counts of this clonotype. The chain couples TRBV5-5 to TRBJ2-2; tentatively, D is TRBD1 or TRBD2 (6 bases each). Germline loops: CDR1 SGHKS, CDR2 YYEKEE (reference sequence). The CDR3 covers 17 residues. V was trimmed by 4 bases and J by 0 bases, leaving 16 bases between them. The CDR3, as DNA: TGTGCCAGCAGCCCCCCGCCGGGGGCCGCGAACACCGGGGAGCTGTTTTTT. Translation: CASSPPPGAANTGELFF. The variable domain in full, completed from reference TRBV5-5 and TRBJ2-2, reads DAGVTQSPTHLIKTRGQQVTLRCSPISGHKSVSWYQQVLGQGPQFIFQYYEKEERGRGNFPDRFSARQFPNYSSELNVNALLLGDSALYLCASSPPPGAANTGELFFGEGSRLTVL.

In its sample, this clonotype was seen many times. The J gene is TRBJ1-2, the V gene TRBV10-2, with D possibly being TRBD1 (6 bases). Per germline, CDR1 WSHSY and CDR2 SAAADI. The ends were cut back, 5 bases at V and 7 bases at J, with 17 bases in the middle. CDR3 size: 14 residues. The CDR3 DNA reads as TGCGCCAGCAGTTACAGGGCCGAGTCGCGTGGCTACACCTTC. Its translation is CASSYRAESRGYTF.

This clonotype has a count of ten or more. The genes are TRBV5-1 and TRBJ2-1, with D maybe TRBD1 (6 bases). The CDR3 runs 14 residues. Trimming removed 8 bases at V and 1 base at J, with 13 bases between. CDR1 and CDR2 from the germline V gene are SGHRS and YFSETQ. The CDR3 DNA follows: TGCGCCAGTACCGTAGGACAGTCCTACAATGAGCAGTTCTTC. Translated: CASTVGQSYNEQFF.

This clonotype was seen repeatedly, ten times or more. This chain joins TRBV29-1 and TRBJ2-3, with D perhaps being TRBD1 or TRBD2 (5 bases each). The CDR3 consists of 13 residues. Germline CDR1 reads SQVTM; CDR2 reads ANQGSEA. Deletions cut 7 bases from V and 2 bases from J, with 13 bases between. CDR3 loop: CSAGDGSTDTQYF. In DNA, the CDR3 is TGCAGCGCCGGGGACGGGTCCACAGATACGCAGTATTTT.

Many counts were recorded for this clonotype. This chain links TRBV25-1 with TRBJ1-1; weak D call: TRBD1 (5 bases). CDR1 and CDR2 (germline): MGHDK, SYGVNS. The CDR3 spans 14 residues. Trimming left V 3 bases short and J 5 bases short, with 13 bases between. CDR3: CASSERWGWTEAFF. The CDR3 bases are TGTGCCAGCAGTGAGAGGTGGGGGTGGACTGAAGCTTTCTTT.

The V call is TRBV6-1, the J call TRBJ1-4; maybe TRBD1 (6 bases). The length of the CDR3 is 15 residues. V lost 5 bases, J lost 2 bases, and 12 bases lay in between. Germline CDR1 MNHNS, CDR2 SASEGT. The DNA of the CDR3 is TGTGCCAGCAGTACTACCGACAGGACTAATGAAAAACTGTTTTTT. Translation gives CASSTTDRTNEKLFF.

The sample holds many counts of this clonotype. The chain has TRBV20-1 and TRBJ1-4; tentative D call: TRBD1 (6 bases). Germline V gene sequence: CDR1 DFQATT, CDR2 SNEGSKA (reference sequence). V was cut by 2 bases and J by 5 bases, with 6 bases left in between. This CDR3 is 12 amino acids long. The CDR3 protein is CSARQGNEKLFF. The CDR3 DNA reads as TGCAGTGCTAGACAGGGGAATGAAAAACTGTTTTTT.

This clonotype was seen at least ten times. The chain recombines TRBV5-1 with TRBJ2-7; D unclear. V was clipped by 1 base and J by 3 bases, with 14 bases between them. Germline V gene lookup returns CDR1 SGHRS and CDR2 YFSETQ. There are 15 residues in the CDR3. The CDR3 sequence is CASSLRTGEFYEQYF. The CDR3 region has the DNA TGCGCCAGCAGCTTGAGGACCGGTGAGTTCTACGAGCAGTACTTC.

This clonotype came up many times. This chain uses TRBV12-3 or TRBV12-4 with TRBJ2-1, with 13 positions matching TRBD2. This CDR3 has 15 residues. V lost 6 bases and J lost 9; bases outside the gene matches: 8. DNA of the CDR3: TGTGCCAGCAGGCCGACTAGCGGGGGGTCCGGTGAGCAGTTCTTC. This codes for CASRPTSGGSGEQFF.

This clonotype was recorded many times. The chain is built from TRBV5-1 and TRBJ2-2; 8 bases agree with TRBD1. The V gene end was trimmed by 4 bases and the J gene end by 0 bases; junction bases not matched to a gene: 2. There are 15 residues in the CDR3. Germline CDR1 is SGHRS and CDR2 is YFSETQ. The CDR3 sequence: CASSQDRANTGELFF. The CDR3 nucleotides read TGCGCCAGCAGCCAGGACAGGGCGAACACCGGGGAGCTGTTTTTT.

In this sample, this clonotype turned up many times. The gene calls are TRBV21-1 and TRBJ2-3; the table's D call, TRBD2, has no DNA check behind it. TRBV21-1 is a recognized pseudogene. The CDR3 totals 17 residues. In DNA form, the CDR3 reads TGTGCCAGCAGCAAAGTAAAAGCTAGCGGGGGTCGAGATACGCAGTATTTT. Its translation is CASSKVKASGGRDTQYF.

This clonotype was counted at least ten times. The J gene is TRBJ1-4, the V gene TRBV5-1; D not resolved. Germline V gene data show CDR1 as SGHRS and CDR2 as YFSETQ. Trimming shortened V by 3 bases and J by 7 bases, and 13 bases separated the two germline ends. The CDR3 loop spans 14 amino acids. The CDR3 nucleotides are TGCGCCAGCAGCTACACAGAAGGGAGTGAAAAACTGTTTTTT. Translated, it gives CASSYTEGSEKLFF.

This clonotype was observed at least ten times. V is TRBV10-3 and J is TRBJ1-5; no definite D call. The CDR3 is 13 amino acids. From germline, CDR1 is ENHRY and CDR2 SYGVKD. Trimming took off 4 bases at V and 5 bases at J, with 9 bases between the two ends. The CDR3 coding sequence is TGTGCCATCAGTGCGGACGGGGATCAGCCCCAGCATTTT. Protein product: CAISADGDQPQHF.

This clonotype has a count of ten or more. V gene TRBV5-5 combines with J gene TRBJ2-6; 7 bases fit TRBD1. Trimming at V came to 5 bases and at J to 2 bases, leaving 4 bases not matched to a gene. The CDR3 is 15 amino acids. CDR1 and CDR2 (germline): SGHKS, YYEKEE (reference sequence). Written as DNA, the CDR3 is TGTGCCAGCAGTCGACAGGGTACTGGGGCCAACGTCCTGACTTTC. This encodes CASSRQGTGANVLTF.

This clonotype came up many times. V usage is TRBV20-1 and J usage is TRBJ2-1, with unresolved D. Trimming cost V 0 bases and J 8 bases, with 11 bases left between them. The germline CDR1 and CDR2 sequences are DFQATT and SNEGSKA (reference sequence). The CDR3 runs to 13 residues. CDR3 amino acids: CSARDRYEDEQFF. The CDR3 nucleotides read TGCAGTGCTAGAGATCGGTACGAGGATGAGCAGTTCTTC.

This clonotype was seen ten or more times. The CDR3 coding sequence is TGCAGTGCTAGAGTACTGGTCAAGGTTGGCGGCACTGAAGCTTTCTTT. Encoded protein: CSARVLVKVGGTEAFF. This sequence joins TRBV20-1 and TRBJ1-1; no clear D. Germline lookup yields CDR1 DFQATT and CDR2 SNEGSKA (reference sequence). V was shortened by 1 base and J by 4 bases, with 19 bases between the two germline ends. The CDR3 sequence is 16 residues long.

This clonotype was observed a handful of times. This chain links TRBV5-1 with TRBJ1-4; maybe TRBD1 (5 bases). The V end was cut by 5 bases, the J end by 8 bases, with 13 bases between. Germline V gives CDR1 SGHRS, CDR2 YFSETQ. There are 13 residues in the CDR3. CDR3 loop: CASRTEGYEKLFF. In nucleotides, the CDR3 is TGCGCCAGCAGGACCGAGGGGTACGAAAAACTGTTTTTT.

There are many counts of this clonotype. This sequence joins TRBV25-1 and TRBJ1-2, with a possible D match to TRBD1 (6 bases). The germline gives CDR1 MGHDK, CDR2 SYGVNS. This CDR3 spans 13 amino acids. Trimming removed 3 bases at V and 4 bases at J, with 9 bases between. Here the CDR3 DNA reads TGTGCCAGCAGTGATCCAGGGGCCTATGGCTACACCTTC. Its translation is CASSDPGAYGYTF.